This T cell receptor (beta chain) was sequenced for a study of OX40 agonist ivuxolimab in advanced cancers. Across the whole study: While on treatment, patients had intravenous ivuxolimab at 0.01 to 10 mg/kg every 2 weeks. A male proportion of just over 80% was recorded, with mean age roughly 62 years and range about 20 to 79. Anti-PD-1, anti-PD-L1 or anti-CTLA-4 therapy given earlier was allowed, and 40% had some.

Study-wide results and caveats: CD8+ T cells averaged more expanded clones than CD4+.

The CDR3 is 16 amino acids. Germline V gives CDR1 MNHEY, CDR2 SMNVEV (reference sequence). V lost 0 bases and J lost 3, with 11 bases in between. Measured with immunoSEQ multiplex PCR; TCRdb has only the in-frame clones, and not every one. The sample gives around 54,000 clones, 94% of which show up once; roughly an eighth is in the top ten. As to this clone: What it binds is not known.

The chain recombines TRBV27 with TRBJ2-2, with D unclear. This TCR came from an adult with an advanced solid tumor such as melanoma, head and neck, liver or kidney cancer. This specimen consisted of CD4+ or CD8+ T cells sorted from blood, obtained in a trial of the OX40 agonist ivuxolimab. The CDR3 loop reads CASSLSTLLYTGELFF. CDR3 nucleotides: TGTGCCAGCAGTTTATCAACATTACTTTACACCGGGGAGCTGTTTTTT.